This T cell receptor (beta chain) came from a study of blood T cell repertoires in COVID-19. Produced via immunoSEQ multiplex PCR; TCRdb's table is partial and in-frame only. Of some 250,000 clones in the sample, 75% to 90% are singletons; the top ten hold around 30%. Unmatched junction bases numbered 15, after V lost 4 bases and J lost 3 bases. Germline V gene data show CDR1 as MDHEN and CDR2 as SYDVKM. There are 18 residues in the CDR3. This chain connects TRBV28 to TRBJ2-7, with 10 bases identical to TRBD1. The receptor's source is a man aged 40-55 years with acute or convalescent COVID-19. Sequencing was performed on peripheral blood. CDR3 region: CASSSPLDDRGPFYEQYF. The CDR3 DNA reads TGTGCCAGCAGTTCCCCCCTAGACGACAGGGGGCCCTTCTACGAGCAGTACTTC.